The text below deals with one T cell receptor (beta chain). The data are from a study of blood T cell repertoires in COVID-19. Overall study: Sources were T cells, B-cell-depleted T cells, or PBMCs; the material itself was cDNA or gDNA.

Libraries were prepared by immunoSEQ multiplex PCR; TCRdb keeps only in-frame clonotypes and omits some of them. The table lists 250,000 to 300,000 clones, around nine tenths of them singletons. The CDR3 spans 13 residues. Between the trimmed V and J ends, which lost 5 bases and 0 bases, there was a span of 7 bases. Germline CDR1 is KGHDR and CDR2 is SFDVKD. The source of this sequence is a woman aged 55-69 years with acute or convalescent COVID-19. The chain carries TRBV24-1 and TRBJ2-7; D not certain. The sample consisted of peripheral blood. The CDR3 region has the DNA TGTGCCACCAGTGGCCTGAGCTCCTACGAGCAGTACTTC. This sequence encodes CATSGLSSYEQYF.